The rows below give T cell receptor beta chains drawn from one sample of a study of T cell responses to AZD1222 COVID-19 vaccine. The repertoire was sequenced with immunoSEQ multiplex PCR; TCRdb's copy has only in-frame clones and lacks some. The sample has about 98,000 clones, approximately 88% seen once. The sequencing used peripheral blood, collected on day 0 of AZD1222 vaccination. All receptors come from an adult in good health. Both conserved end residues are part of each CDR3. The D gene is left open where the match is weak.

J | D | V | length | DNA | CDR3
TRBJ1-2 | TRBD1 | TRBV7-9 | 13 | TGTGCCAGCAGCTTAAGCCAGGGGGAAGGCTACACCTTC | CASSLSQGEGYTF
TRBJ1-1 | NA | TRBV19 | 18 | TGTGCCAGTAGTATGGGGCCCTTGCGGGCGAAAATGAACACTGAAGCTTTCTTT | CASSMGPLRAKMNTEAFF
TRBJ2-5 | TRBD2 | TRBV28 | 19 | TGTGCCAGCAGTGGGCTGGGCATAGGGGTGGGACTACAACAAGAGACCCAGTACTTC | CASSGLGIGVGLQQETQYF
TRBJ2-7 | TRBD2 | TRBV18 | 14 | TGTGCCAGCTCACATGAAGCGGGAGGCTTTGGGCAGTACTTC | CASSHEAGGFGQYF
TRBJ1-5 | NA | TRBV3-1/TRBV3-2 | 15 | TGTGCCAGCAGCCAAGCTTCAGGGGTGGCTCAGCCCCAGCATTTT | CASSQASGVAQPQHF
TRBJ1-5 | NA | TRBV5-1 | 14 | TGCGCCAGCAGCTCGGGACTGCCAGGACAGCCCCAGCATTTT | CASSSGLPGQPQHF
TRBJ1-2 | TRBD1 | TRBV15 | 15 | TGTGCCACCAGCAAAGACAGGGGGGGTAGCTATGGCTACACCTTC | CATSKDRGGSYGYTF
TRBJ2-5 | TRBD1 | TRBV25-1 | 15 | TGTGCCAGCAGTGCGGGACAGGGGGTGGGAGAGACCCAGTACTTC | CASSAGQGVGETQYF
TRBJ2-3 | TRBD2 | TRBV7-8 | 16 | TGTGCCAGCTCCGCCCCGAGCGGGAGGGCCTTAGATACGCAGTATTTT | CASSAPSGRALDTQYF
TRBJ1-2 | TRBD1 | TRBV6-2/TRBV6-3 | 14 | TGTGCCAGCAGCCAGCTTGACAGGGCTGTCGGCTACACCTTC | CASSQLDRAVGYTF